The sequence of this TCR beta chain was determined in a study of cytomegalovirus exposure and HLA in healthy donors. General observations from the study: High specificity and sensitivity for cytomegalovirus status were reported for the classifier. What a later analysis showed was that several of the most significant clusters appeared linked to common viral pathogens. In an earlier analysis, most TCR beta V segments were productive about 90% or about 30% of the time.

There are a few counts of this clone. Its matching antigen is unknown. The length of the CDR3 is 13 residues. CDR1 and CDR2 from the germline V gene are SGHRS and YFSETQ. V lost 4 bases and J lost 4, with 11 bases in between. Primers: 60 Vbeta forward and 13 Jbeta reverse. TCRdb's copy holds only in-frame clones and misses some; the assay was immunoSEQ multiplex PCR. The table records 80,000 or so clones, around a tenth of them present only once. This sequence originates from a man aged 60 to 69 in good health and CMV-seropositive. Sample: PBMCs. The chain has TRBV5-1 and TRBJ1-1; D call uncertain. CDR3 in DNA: TGCGCCAGCAGCCTCGAGAGAAGCACTGAAGCTTTCTTT. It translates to CASSLERSTEAFF.